Below are 22 T cell receptor beta chains sequenced from a single sample in a study of early T cells in non-severe SARS-CoV-2 infection. TCRdb redid the calling of the 5' RACE reads with MiXCR, one entry per CDR3 protein. This sample has tens of thousands of distinct CDR3 sequences, with roughly a tenth found just once. Sequencing used whole blood. These receptor sequences come from an adult who was a healthcare worker with PCR-confirmed SARS-CoV-2 infection or an uninfected control (not recorded which).

This clonotype occurred many times. This chain joins TRBV4-1 and TRBJ2-3; tentatively, D is TRBD1 (5 bases). The CDR3 covers 16 residues. The ends were cut back, 0 bases at V and 2 bases at J, with 12 bases in the middle. CDR1 is MGHRA and CDR2 is YSYEKL in the germline V gene. CDR3 amino acids: CASSQDGRTYTDTQYF. The CDR3 nucleotides read TGCGCCAGCAGCCAAGATGGCAGGACATACACAGATACGCAGTATTTT.

This clonotype turned up a few times. The gene calls are TRBV11-3 and TRBJ1-4; unclear D gene. Trimming pared 5 bases from V and 11 bases from J, leaving 15 bases between. There are 13 residues in the CDR3. Germline V gene lookup returns CDR1 SGHNT and CDR2 YENEEA. CDR3 residues: CASSPDRGGKLFF. CDR3 in DNA: TGTGCCAGCAGCCCGGACCGTGGAGGGAAACTGTTTTTT.

The chain carries TRBV29-1 and TRBJ1-1; possibly TRBD1 for D (6 bases). Trimming stripped 7 bases from V and 6 bases from J, with 12 bases between. Germline V CDR1 and CDR2: SQVTM, ANQGSEA. This CDR3 region has 11 residues. DNA for the CDR3: TGCAGCGCGTATGGACAGCCTGAAGCTTTCTTT. Protein: CSAYGQPEAFF.

This clonotype was seen only a few times. This chain uses TRBV7-9 with TRBJ1-5; D is possibly TRBD1 (5 bases). The germline CDR1 and CDR2 sequences are SEHNR and FQNEAQ (reference sequence). The CDR3 consists of 16 residues. V was pared by 5 bases and J by 0 bases, with 14 bases between. CDR3: CASSLAGGASNQPQHF. For the CDR3, the DNA is TGTGCCAGCAGCCTCGCTGGGGGTGCTAGCAATCAGCCCCAGCATTTT.

This clonotype was observed a handful of times. The rearrangement links TRBV11-3 to TRBJ1-6; D is undetermined. Germline lookup yields CDR1 SGHNT and CDR2 YENEEA. CDR3 size: 13 residues. Trimming removed 3 bases from V and 7 bases from J, with 7 bases in between. CDR3 DNA: TGTGCCAGCAGCTTTAATGTGAATTCACCCCTCCACTTT. Its translation is CASSFNVNSPLHF.

The CDR3 bases are TGTGCCAGCAGGGGGGACGCTGGAAACACCATATATTTT. Its translation: CASRGDAGNTIYF. The rearrangement uses TRBV6-6 and TRBJ1-3; weak D call: TRBD1 (5 bases). CDR1 and CDR2 from the germline V gene are MNHNY and SVGAGI (reference sequence). The CDR3 loop spans 13 amino acids. Trimming took off 6 bases at V and 2 bases at J, with 8 bases between the two ends.

This rearrangement joins TRBV14 to TRBJ1-2; no reliable D call. CDR1 and CDR2 (germline): SGHDN, FVKESK. With 0 bases removed from V and 2 bases from J, the gap between germline ends came to 10 bases. CDR3 length: 15 residues. The CDR3 here is CASSQDLGPNYGYTF. For the CDR3, the DNA is TGTGCCAGCAGCCAAGATCTTGGCCCAAACTATGGCTACACCTTC. Variable domain in full (rest from reference TRBV14 and TRBJ1-2): EAGVTQFPSHSVIEKGQTVTLRCDPISGHDNLYWYRRVMGKEIKFLLHFVKESKQDESGMPNNRFLAERTGGTYSTLKVQPAELEDSGVYFCASSQDLGPNYGYTFGSGTRLTVV.

This clonotype was detected ten times or more. This rearrangement joins TRBV5-1 to TRBJ1-5; 7 nucleotides agree with TRBD1. Germline loops: CDR1 SGHRS, CDR2 YFSETQ. V shed 2 bases and J 9 bases; nucleotides not matched to a gene: 5. The CDR3 covers 13 residues. In DNA form, the CDR3 reads TGCGCCAGCAGCTTAACAGGGGTACCGCCCCAGCATTTT. Translated: CASSLTGVPPQHF.

The chain joins TRBV11-2 to TRBJ2-3; the match to TRBD2 covers 10 bases. The CDR3 spans 18 residues. V lost 1 base and J lost 2; bases outside the gene matches: 9. Germline assignment: CDR1 SGHAT and CDR2 FQNNGV. The CDR3 region has the DNA TGTGCCAGCAGCTTAGCGGCGCTAGCGGGAGAGAACACAGATACGCAGTATTTT. It translates to CASSLAALAGENTDTQYF. The variable domain in full, completed from reference TRBV11-2 and TRBJ2-3, reads EAGVAQSPRYKIIEKRQSVAFWCNPISGHATLYWYQQILGQGPKLLIQFQNNGVVDDSQLPKDRFSAERLKGVDSTLKIQPAKLEDSAVYLCASSLAALAGENTDTQYFGPGTRLTVL.

This sequence joins TRBV29-1 and TRBJ2-5, with D possibly matching TRBD1 (6 bases). V was trimmed by 6 bases and J by 8 bases, leaving 22 bases between them. Germline CDR1 is SQVTM and CDR2 is ANQGSEA. There are 14 residues in the CDR3. As DNA, the CDR3 is TGCAGCGTCTACCGGGACAAGGCCTTTGGTACCCAGTACTTC. It codes for CSVYRDKAFGTQYF.

This clonotype was picked up many times. V usage is TRBV10-3 and J usage is TRBJ2-1; 11 bases fit TRBD2. Losses at the gene ends were 7 bases for V and 7 bases for J; bases not matched to a gene: 3. The CDR3 is 13 residues long. The germline gives CDR1 ENHRY, CDR2 SYGVKD. The CDR3 is CAINLAGGNEQFF. The CDR3 bases are TGTGCCATCAACCTAGCGGGAGGAAATGAGCAGTTCTTC.

CDR3 bases: TGTGCCAGCAGTTTAGTTACTAGCGGGAAAGACAATGAGCAGTTCTTC. It specifies CASSLVTSGKDNEQFF. The rearrangement joins TRBV12-3 or TRBV12-4 to TRBJ2-1, with 10 nucleotides matching TRBD2. The CDR3 extends over 16 amino acids. Trimming took 1 base from V and 5 from J; bases not matched to a gene: 5.

This clonotype was recorded a few times. V usage is TRBV30 and J usage is TRBJ1-2; 7 bases fit TRBD1. V trimming: 7 bases; J trimming: 1 base; junction bases outside the gene matches: 9. This CDR3 has 14 residues. The germline V gene has CDR1 GTSNPN and CDR2 SVGIG (reference sequence). As DNA, the CDR3 is TGTGCCTCCGACGACAGGGCCCATAACTATGGCTACACCTTC. This translates into CASDDRAHNYGYTF. The full variable domain, rest sourced from reference TRBV30 and TRBJ1-2, is SQTIHQWPATLVQPVGSPLSLECTVEGTSNPNLYWYRQAAGRGLQLLFYSVGIGQISSEVPQNLSASRPQDRQFILSSKKLLLSDSGFYLCASDDRAHNYGYTFGSGTRLTVV.

Written as DNA, the CDR3 is TGCGCCAGCAGCCAAGAACCGAACGGGGGGCTGACCTACGAGCAGTACTTC. It encodes CASSQEPNGGLTYEQYF. This sequence joins TRBV4-1 and TRBJ2-7; D might be TRBD2 (7 bases). This CDR3 comprises 17 residues. The germline CDR1 and CDR2 sequences are MGHRA and YSYEKL. With 0 bases removed from V and 2 bases from J, the gap between germline ends came to 17 bases.

This clonotype has more than one count but fewer than ten. The genes are TRBV4-1 and TRBJ1-1; the D is unclear. Germline V gives CDR1 MGHRA, CDR2 YSYEKL. V was pared by 2 bases and J by 3 bases, with 1 base between. The CDR3 spans 11 residues. The CDR3 spells CASSQYTEAFF. The CDR3 nucleotides read TGCGCCAGCAGCCAATACACTGAAGCTTTCTTT.

This clonotype was counted only a few times. The CDR3 region has the DNA TGTGCCAGCAGTGGGGGTCGGACAGCCTCGCAAGAGACCCAGTACTTC. Protein product: CASSGGRTASQETQYF. V gene TRBV25-1 combines with J gene TRBJ2-5, with D possibly matching TRBD1 (6 bases). The CDR3 runs 16 residues. Trimming cost V 4 bases and J 2 bases, with 17 bases left between them. CDR1 MGHDK and CDR2 SYGVNS come from the germline V gene.

This clonotype has a count of ten or more. The genes are TRBV5-5 and TRBJ2-6; D remains unclear. The CDR3 is made up of 19 amino acids. CDR1 and CDR2 (germline): SGHKS, YYEKEE (reference sequence). V was shortened by 0 bases and J by 0 bases, with 16 bases between the two germline ends. The CDR3 protein is CASSLVTSTRPSGANVLTF. CDR3 coding DNA: TGTGCCAGCAGCTTGGTAACGTCTACTCGCCCCTCTGGGGCCAACGTCCTGACTTTC.

This clonotype was seen only a few times. The chain uses TRBV11-2 and TRBJ2-3; D is unresolved. There are 13 residues in the CDR3. Germline CDR1 is SGHAT and CDR2 is FQNNGV. V shed 5 bases and J shed 4 bases, with 10 bases lying between them. The CDR3 here is CASSPHSADTQYF. CDR3 DNA: TGTGCCAGCAGCCCCCACTCCGCAGATACGCAGTATTTT.

The chain links TRBV28 to TRBJ2-3; 10 bases agree with TRBD2. Germline loops: CDR1 MDHEN, CDR2 SYDVKM. The trim removed 6 bases at V and 4 bases at J, leaving 10 bases unmatched. The CDR3 runs 16 residues. CDR3 amino acids: CASSLTPSGRADTQYF. The CDR3 DNA is TGTGCCAGCAGCCTAACCCCTAGCGGGAGAGCAGATACGCAGTATTTT.

The chain is built from TRBV5-1 and TRBJ1-1; a possible D gene is TRBD1 (5 bases). The CDR3 covers 15 residues. V shed 0 bases and J shed 5 bases, with 14 bases lying between them. Germline loops: CDR1 SGHRS, CDR2 YFSETQ. The CDR3 nucleotides are TGCGCCAGCAGCTTGGAGGCAGGATGGGGGACTGAAGCTTTCTTT. This codes for CASSLEAGWGTEAFF.

This clonotype was detected many times. The chain carries TRBV20-1 and TRBJ2-5, with TRBD2 matching over 12 bases. This CDR3 comprises 16 residues. Germline lookup yields CDR1 DFQATT and CDR2 SNEGSKA (reference sequence). The V segment lost 1 base and the J segment 2 bases; nucleotides outside the gene matches: 5. CDR3 nucleotides: TGCAGTGCTAGAGGGCTAGCGGGGGGGTTACAAGAGACCCAGTACTTC. Protein product: CSARGLAGGLQETQYF.

This clonotype appeared a few times. This chain joins TRBV7-9 and TRBJ2-4; D is possibly TRBD2 (5 bases). V was shortened by 5 bases and J by 8 bases, with 13 bases between the two germline ends. Germline values: CDR1 SEHNR, CDR2 FQNEAQ (reference sequence). This CDR3 is built from 13 residues. CDR3 amino acids: CASSVGLWDIQYF. The CDR3 nucleotides read TGTGCCAGCAGCGTAGGACTGTGGGACATTCAGTACTTC.